This T cell receptor (beta chain) was identified during a study of Ad26.COV2.S vaccination and SARS-CoV-2 variants. This CDR3 spans 10 amino acids. Unmatched junction bases numbered 3, after V lost 4 bases and J lost 13 bases. From germline, CDR1 is SQVTM and CDR2 ANQGSEA. As for this clone: Its antigen is not known.

Sequenced by immunoSEQ multiplex PCR; TCRdb stores in-frame clones only, minus some. The sample carries 150,000 to 200,000 clones, around 85% recorded once. Study-level findings and limits: People who got the vaccine had more spike-specific TCR breadth than people who got placebo.

This clonotype was obtained from a human donor who had recovered from COVID-19. The V gene is TRBV29-1, the J gene TRBJ2-1, with 8 bases lining up with TRBD2. This sample comprised peripheral blood, obtained after recovery from COVID-19. The CDR3 region has the DNA TGCAGCGTTGGTAGCGGGGCCCAGTTCTTC. This sequence encodes CSVGSGAQFF.